This T cell receptor (beta chain) derives from a study of T cells in Graves' hyperthyroidism and ophthalmopathy (dated by TCRdb to between 2019 and 2020). In terms of the full investigation: Peripheral blood was collected at initial diagnosis, before any treatment. TCR V-J signatures able to tell the groups apart were searched for in a discovery cohort of around 95 patients, of whom roughly 42 had Graves' ophthalmopathy and more than 55 had stable Graves' hyperthyroidism. Whether ophthalmopathy could be predicted prospectively was tested in an independent validation cohort made up of 18 hyperthyroidism patients plus 17 patients who later progressed to ophthalmopathy. The 100 or so discovery patients were randomly split 7:3 into training and test sets. In roughly six Graves' hyperthyroidism patients, the study also compared T-cell repertoires from thyroid tissue with T-cell repertoires from blood. Following sampling, methimazole starting at 30 mg daily was given to hyperthyroidism patients, and high-dose intravenous methylprednisolone was given to ophthalmopathy patients. According to the paper, TCR Vbeta CDR3 sequencing was carried out on more than 120 peripheral blood samples, which came from around 43 ophthalmopathy, under 85 hyperthyroidism and 17 progressor patients.

Paper-wide results and their limitations: Most expanded thyroid clonotypes (frequency above 0.001) were also found in blood, which suggests that blood repertoires may mirror thyroid immune responses. In validation, progression to ophthalmopathy was predicted by the model with about 70% sensitivity and 72.22% specificity, a median of approximately 7.1 months before onset. Sample size was not statistically predetermined, and investigators were not blinded to group allocation. Ophthalmopathy was separated from stable hyperthyroidism by a 13 V-J signature model, with around 90% sensitivity and roughly 81% specificity obtained in cross-validation and 80%/75% obtained in testing.

This clonotype has a count of ten or more. Its recognized antigen is unknown. No quality values exist for individual bases; no much larger clone is one base distant. TCR beta CDR3 regions were amplified from RNA transcripts. For the first round of RT-PCR on the TCR CDR3, the HTBI primer set was used together with the Qiagen OneStep RT-PCR kit. Libraries were constructed in a second round of multiplex PCR, after which size selection and purification were carried out. Paired-end sequencing of the libraries was performed with 100 bp reads on an Illumina HiSeq2000. The paper's processing steps were these. SOAPnuke was used to process the raw data, with reads discarded if the reads contained adapters or uncalled bases, had a mean Phred below 15, or lacked an exact constant-primer or identifier match. COPE v1.2.5 was used to merge the high-quality paired reads, and each unique nucleotide sequence was defined as a clonotype. MiTCR v1.1 was used to align the clonotypes against IMGT TRBV, TRBD and TRBJ reference segments. Analysis was restricted to V-J combinations with a frequency above 0.0001, which covered 99% to 99.2% of repertoires. A TCS score was defined as the ratio between F50 (clonal expansion) and ExV (chaos), using BLOSUM62-based TCRdist between CDR3 peptides within each V-J. Welch's t-statistics and random forest reduced some 510 V-J features to roughly 13, which were used in a naive Bayes classifier (R e1071). TCRdb ran its own pipeline on the public reads, namely fastp trimming at Q25 and MiXCR clone calling, and kept in-frame beta chains. One record per CDR3 amino acid sequence lists the most common genes and DNA. The V and J calls, along with clone size, are taken from TCRdb and not from the paper's own processing. The sample yields 400,000 to 450,000 distinct CDR3 sequences; roughly 14% were counted once. Jointly, the top ten make up about 13% of the sample.

Ophthalmopathy patients had moderately to severely active disease, Clinical Activity Score of at least 3, NOSPECS grade of at least 4, and duration under 3 months. Any patient with an uncontrolled infection, another autoimmune disease, pregnancy or lactation was excluded. Clinical symptoms, serum thyroxine and TRAb, thyroid ultrasound, and orbital computed tomography formed the basis for the diagnoses. PBMCs were isolated from more than 8 ml of fresh peripheral blood by Ficoll-Paque density gradient centrifugation. Total RNA was extracted using Trizol reagent, and RNA quality was assessed on an Agilent 2100 Bioanalyzer. CDR1 and CDR2 were assigned from the germline V gene (reference sequence) as LGHDT and YNNKEL. Including the terminal cysteine and phenylalanine, the CDR3 comprises 16 residues. Left in the record is the CDR3 DNA by itself, 48 bases read in frame from the first base. Cut back by 0 bases and 1 base, the V and J ends lie 11 bases apart.

Sequencing was performed on blood. The receptor chain draws on TRBV3-1 and TRBJ2-3, with the D call perhaps TRBD1 or TRBD2, each one matching 5 bases. This clonotype was sampled from a man between 18 and 35 years old with Graves' ophthalmopathy. The nucleotides read TGTGCCAGCAGCCAAGAGGGACGGGATGGCACAGATACGCAGTATTTT. It translates to CASSQEGRDGTDTQYF.